This T cell receptor (beta chain) stems from a study of control samples from healthy donors and cancer patients. Sequencing used immunoSEQ multiplex PCR; TCRdb keeps in-frame clones, though not all of them. Among about 250,000 clones listed, around 79% were seen once. This clone has a handful of counts. V lost 7 bases, J lost 5 bases, and 10 bases stayed unmatched. Per germline, CDR1 MDHEN and CDR2 SYDVKM. CDR3 length equals 15 residues. Sequenced input: PBMCs. This sequence was found in a woman aged 55-70 years with lung cancer. V and J are TRBV28 and TRBJ1-1, with 10 positions matching TRBD1. DNA of the CDR3: TGTGCCAGCACCCTGGGACAGGGGTTTAGGACTGAAGCTTTCTTT. Protein: CASTLGQGFRTEAFF.